Listed here are 24 T cell receptor beta chains from one sample, sequenced in a study of blood T cell repertoires in COVID-19. The protocol was immunoSEQ multiplex PCR, while the TCRdb copy is restricted to in-frame clones and leaves out a portion. The table lists about 81,000 clones, about 90% of them singletons. Sequenced input: peripheral blood. The receptors come from a woman over 75 with acute or convalescent COVID-19.

The V gene is TRBV5-1, the J gene TRBJ2-7; 7 nucleotides align to TRBD1. The germline CDR1 and CDR2 sequences are SGHRS and YFSETQ. V was pared by 4 bases and J by 7 bases, with 11 bases of the junction left unmatched. The length of the CDR3 is 14 residues. The CDR3 DNA reads as TGCGCCAGCAGCGAAATTGGACAGGCGGTGGAGCAGTACTTC. Protein product: CASSEIGQAVEQYF.

This chain joins TRBV29-1 and TRBJ1-1, with 7 nucleotides matching TRBD1. V lost 4 bases and J lost 6; bases outside the gene matches: 5. Germline V CDR1 and CDR2: SQVTM, ANQGSEA. CDR3 length: 12 residues. The CDR3 here is CSVGTGYAEAFF. In DNA, the CDR3 is TGCAGCGTTGGGACAGGCTATGCTGAAGCTTTCTTT.

The gene calls are TRBV19 and TRBJ1-1; 11 bases are shared with TRBD1. Germline V gene lookup returns CDR1 LNHDA and CDR2 SQIVND (reference sequence). The V gene end was trimmed by 8 bases and the J gene end by 3 bases; junction bases not matched to a gene: 5. There are 14 residues in the CDR3. The CDR3 sequence is CASRTGGADTEAFF. The DNA of the CDR3 is TGTGCCAGTCGGACAGGGGGCGCGGACACTGAAGCTTTCTTT.

This chain links TRBV6-5 with TRBJ1-6; D is ambiguous. CDR3 length: 12 amino acids. Germline V gene lookup returns CDR1 MNHEY and CDR2 SVGAGI. V lost 6 bases to trimming and J lost 7 bases, with 7 bases between them. CDR3 amino acids: CASRVGNSPLHF. In DNA, the CDR3 is TGTGCCAGCAGGGTCGGGAATTCACCCCTCCACTTT.

In this sample, this clone turned up a few times. This chain connects TRBV7-2 to TRBJ2-5; 15 positions match TRBD2. The CDR3 has 18 amino acids. V lost 4 bases and J lost 5; bases outside the gene matches: 11. From germline, CDR1 is SGHTA and CDR2 FQGNSA. The CDR3 here is CASSYGTSGRRLGETQYF. Written as DNA, the CDR3 is TGTGCCAGCAGCTACGGGACTAGCGGGAGGAGGTTGGGTGAGACCCAGTACTTC. Filled out from reference TRBV7-2 and TRBJ2-5, the complete variable domain reads GAGVSQSPSNKVTEKGKDVELRCDPISGHTALYWYRQSLGQGLEFLIYFQGNSAPDKSGLPSDRFSAERTGGSVSTLTIQRTQQEDSAVYLCASSYGTSGRRLGETQYFGPGTRLLVL.

This rearrangement joins TRBV27 to TRBJ1-1, with D perhaps matching TRBD1 (6 bases). V dropped 3 bases and J dropped 8 bases, with 16 bases sitting between them. The CDR3 runs to 14 residues. Germline CDR1 is MNHEY and CDR2 is SMNVEV (reference sequence). The CDR3 loop reads CASSFASAQGEAFF. The CDR3 region has the DNA TGTGCCAGCAGTTTCGCCAGCGCACAGGGAGAAGCTTTCTTT.

The rearrangement joins TRBV9 to TRBJ2-1; 8 bases agree with TRBD1. Unmatched junction bases numbered 5, after V lost 4 bases and J lost 5 bases. The CDR3 spans 14 residues. Germline CDR1 SGDLS, CDR2 YYNGEE. CDR3 residues: CASSPWTGNNEQFF. CDR3 bases: TGTGCCAGCAGCCCCTGGACAGGGAACAATGAGCAGTTCTTC.

This clone was detected once. The same CDR3 is also encoded by other DNA sequences in this sample. The CDR3: CASSQLNQPQHF. The CDR3 DNA reads TGTGCCAGCAGCCAATTGAATCAGCCCCAGCATTTT. The V call is TRBV7-9, the J call TRBJ1-5; D is undetermined. The CDR3 length is 12 residues. CDR1 and CDR2 (germline): SEHNR, FQNEAQ (reference sequence). Trimming took off 5 bases at V and 4 bases at J, with 6 bases between the two ends. Based on the CDR3 plus reference TRBV7-9 and TRBJ1-5, the full variable domain is DTGVSQNPRHKITKRGQNVTFRCDPISEHNRLYWYRQTLGQGPEFLTYFQNEAQLEKSRLLSDRFSAERPKGSFSTLEIQRTEQGDSAMYLCASSQLNQPQHFGDGTRLSIL.

The chain combines TRBV30 with TRBJ1-1; D possibly corresponds to TRBD1 (5 bases). Trimming pared 1 base from V and 0 bases from J, leaving 12 bases between. The CDR3 covers 15 residues. In germline, CDR1 is GTSNPN, CDR2 SVGIG (reference sequence). The DNA of the CDR3 is TGTGCCTGGAGTGCTTACCGACAGATGAACACTGAAGCTTTCTTT. Its protein product is CAWSAYRQMNTEAFF.

This clone was counted between two and nine times. This sequence joins TRBV7-8 and TRBJ1-2; a possible D gene is TRBD1 (5 bases). The V end was cut by 8 bases, the J end by 3 bases, with 16 bases between. The CDR3 contains 14 residues. Per the germline V gene, CDR1 is SGHVS and CDR2 is FQNEAQ. CDR3 region: CASQDPGEDYGYTF. The CDR3 nucleotides are TGTGCCAGCCAAGACCCGGGGGAGGACTATGGCTACACCTTC.

The chain couples TRBV29-1 to TRBJ1-1; TRBD1 agrees at 7 bases. Germline-derived CDR1 and CDR2 are SQVTM and ANQGSEA. This CDR3 spans 13 amino acids. The V and J ends lost 6 bases and 3 bases, in that order; junction bases with no gene match: 7. This CDR3 is CSVEGQLYTEAFF. Written as DNA, the CDR3 is TGCAGCGTCGAGGGACAGTTATACACTGAAGCTTTCTTT.

V and J are TRBV6-2 or TRBV6-3 and TRBJ2-7, with 7 nucleotides matching TRBD1. The V and J ends lost 5 bases and 9 bases, in that order; junction bases with no gene match: 7. This CDR3 comprises 12 residues. CDR1 is MNHEY, CDR2 SVGEGT, per germline. CDR3 loop: CASSRRQGGQYF. The CDR3 coding sequence is TGTGCCAGCAGTCGGAGACAGGGTGGGCAGTACTTC.

This clone was seen a single time. The gene calls are TRBV19 and TRBJ2-4, with TRBD1 as a possible D gene (6 bases). The CDR3 has 16 residues. Trimming removed 5 bases from V and 0 bases from J, with 14 bases in between. Germline lookup yields CDR1 LNHDA and CDR2 SQIVND (reference sequence). The CDR3 coding sequence is TGTGCCAGTAGTTCCCACAGGGCTCAAGCCAAAAACATTCAGTACTTC. As protein: CASSSHRAQAKNIQYF.

The chain recombines TRBV19 with TRBJ2-4, with 14 bases lining up with TRBD2. The CDR3 extends over 16 amino acids. The germline CDR1 and CDR2 sequences are LNHDA and SQIVND (reference sequence). V trimming: 5 bases; J trimming: 5 bases; junction bases outside the gene matches: 5. Here the CDR3 reads CASSPGTSGGENIQYF. The CDR3 DNA is TGTGCCAGTAGTCCAGGGACTAGCGGGGGCGAAAACATTCAGTACTTC. Full variable domain (rest looked up from reference TRBV19 and TRBJ2-4): DGGITQSPKYLFRKEGQNVTLSCEQNLNHDAMYWYRQDPGQGLRLIYYSQIVNDFQKGDIAEGYSVSREKKESFPLTVTSAQKNPTAFYLCASSPGTSGGENIQYFGAGTRLSVL.

The V call is TRBV5-6, the J call TRBJ1-4; 10 bases line up with TRBD1. Per the germline V gene, CDR1 is SGHDT and CDR2 is YYEEEE. With V trimmed by 3 bases and J by 4 bases, 0 bases remained unmatched. The CDR3 consists of 14 residues. The CDR3 DNA reads as TGTGCCAGCAGCTGGGACAGGGGTAATGAAAAACTGTTTTTT. Translated, it gives CASSWDRGNEKLFF.

The V call is TRBV3-1 (or the pseudogene TRBV3-2), the J call TRBJ2-5, with a weak D call TRBD2 (5 bases). Trimming pared 0 bases from V and 13 bases from J, leaving 12 bases between. CDR3 length equals 12 residues. Germline CDR1 and CDR2: LGHDT and YNNKEL (reference sequence). In DNA, the CDR3 is TGTGCCAGCAGCCAAGACGATGGAGGTCGGTACTTC. Its protein product is CASSQDDGGRYF.

V gene TRBV11-2 combines with J gene TRBJ1-3; D gene ambiguous. This CDR3 spans 16 amino acids. Trimming cost V 6 bases and J 0 bases, with 15 bases left between them. Germline V CDR1 and CDR2: SGHAT, FQNNGV. The CDR3 DNA follows: TGTGCCAGCAGTCTTCCGAGGAGCCACTCTGGAAACACCATATATTTT. Translation gives CASSLPRSHSGNTIYF.

For this clone: Other DNA sequences in the same sample also yield this CDR3. The chain employs TRBV5-1 and TRBJ2-2; TRBD2 matches 9 bases. V lost 0 bases, J lost 3 bases, and 0 bases stayed unmatched. This CDR3 is 15 amino acids long. The V gene's germline CDR1 is SGHRS and CDR2 YFSETQ. CDR3 sequence: CASSLERGDTGELFF. Here the CDR3 DNA reads TGCGCCAGCAGCTTGGAGCGGGGGGACACCGGGGAGCTGTTTTTT.

A few counts support this clone. J is TRBJ2-6 and V is TRBV19; 9 positions match TRBD1. Trimming took 0 bases from V and 2 from J; bases not matched to a gene: 8. This CDR3 is built from 19 residues. In germline, CDR1 is LNHDA, CDR2 SQIVND (reference sequence). CDR3 coding DNA: TGTGCCAGTAGTATAGATCTAGGGACAGGGAACGCTGGGGCCAACGTCCTGACTTTC. Amino acid sequence: CASSIDLGTGNAGANVLTF. Variable domain in full (rest from reference TRBV19 and TRBJ2-6): DGGITQSPKYLFRKEGQNVTLSCEQNLNHDAMYWYRQDPGQGLRLIYYSQIVNDFQKGDIAEGYSVSREKKESFPLTVTSAQKNPTAFYLCASSIDLGTGNAGANVLTFGAGSRLTVL.

The genes are TRBV2 and TRBJ1-5; TRBD1 matches at 11 bases. Trimming removed 4 bases from V and 5 bases from J; junction bases left unmatched: 1. The CDR3 contains 14 residues. Germline V gene lookup returns CDR1 SNHLY and CDR2 FYNNEI. CDR3 sequence reads: CASSGTGGDQPQHF. The CDR3 nucleotides are TGTGCCAGCAGTGGGACAGGGGGCGATCAGCCCCAGCATTTT.

The chain is built from TRBV4-1 and TRBJ2-7; TRBD1 agrees at 9 bases. The J segment lost 4 bases and the V segment lost 6 bases, leaving 16 bases of the junction unmatched. Germline values: CDR1 MGHRA, CDR2 YSYEKL. The CDR3 is 17 residues long. CDR3 bases: TGCGCCAGCAGTTGGGGGTCGGGACAGGGCCTATCGTACGAGCAGTACTTC. The encoded protein is CASSWGSGQGLSYEQYF.

The rearrangement links TRBV7-9 to TRBJ2-7, with D tentatively TRBD2 (6 bases). The V gene's germline CDR1 is SEHNR and CDR2 FQNEAQ (reference sequence). CDR3 length: 16 amino acids. V lost 0 bases and J 3 bases, leaving 15 bases between the germline ends. CDR3 coding DNA: TGTGCCAGCAGCTTAGCGGGGGGTGCAGAGATCTACGAGCAGTACTTC. This translates into CASSLAGGAEIYEQYF. Full variable domain (rest looked up from reference TRBV7-9 and TRBJ2-7): DTGVSQNPRHKITKRGQNVTFRCDPISEHNRLYWYRQTLGQGPEFLTYFQNEAQLEKSRLLSDRFSAERPKGSFSTLEIQRTEQGDSAMYLCASSLAGGAEIYEQYFGPGTRLTVT.

The chain recombines TRBV6-5 with TRBJ1-2, with 7 bases aligning to TRBD1. The ends lost 6 bases at V and 8 bases at J; junction bases unmatched: 6. This CDR3 spans 12 amino acids. In germline, CDR1 is MNHEY, CDR2 SVGAGI. CDR3 sequence reads: CASRPGQQGYTF. CDR3 coding DNA: TGTGCCAGCAGACCGGGACAGCAGGGCTACACCTTC.

This chain links TRBV13 with TRBJ2-2; the match to TRBD1 covers 10 bases. The V segment lost 5 bases and the J segment 1 base; nucleotides outside the gene matches: 4. Germline V gene lookup returns CDR1 PRHDT and CDR2 FYEKMQ (reference sequence). The CDR3 consists of 16 residues. CDR3 DNA sequence: TGTGCCAGCAGCCCTTGGACAGGGGGGAACACCGGGGAGCTGTTTTTT. Its protein is CASSPWTGGNTGELFF. The whole variable domain, filled in from reference TRBV13 and TRBJ2-2, reads AAGVIQSPRHLIKEKRETATLKCYPIPRHDTVYWYQQGPGQDPQFLISFYEKMQSDKGSIPDRFSAQQFSDYHSELNMSSLELGDSALYFCASSPWTGGNTGELFFGEGSRLTVL.